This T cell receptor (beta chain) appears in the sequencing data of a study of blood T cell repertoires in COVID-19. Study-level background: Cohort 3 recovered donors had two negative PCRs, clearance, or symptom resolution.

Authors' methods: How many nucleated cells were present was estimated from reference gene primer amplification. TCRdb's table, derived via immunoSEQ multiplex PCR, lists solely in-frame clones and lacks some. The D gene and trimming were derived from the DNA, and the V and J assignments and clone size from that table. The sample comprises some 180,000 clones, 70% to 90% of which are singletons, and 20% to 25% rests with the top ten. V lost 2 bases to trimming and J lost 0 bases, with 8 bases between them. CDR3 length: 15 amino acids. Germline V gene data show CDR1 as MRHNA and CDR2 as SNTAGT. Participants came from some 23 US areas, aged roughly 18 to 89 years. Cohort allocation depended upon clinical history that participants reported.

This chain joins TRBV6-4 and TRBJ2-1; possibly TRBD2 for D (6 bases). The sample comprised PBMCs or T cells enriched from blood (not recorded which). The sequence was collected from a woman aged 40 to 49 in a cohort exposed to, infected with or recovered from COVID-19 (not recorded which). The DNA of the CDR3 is TGTGCCAGCAGTGACCCGGGGGTCTCCTACAATGAGCAGTTCTTC. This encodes CASSDPGVSYNEQFF.